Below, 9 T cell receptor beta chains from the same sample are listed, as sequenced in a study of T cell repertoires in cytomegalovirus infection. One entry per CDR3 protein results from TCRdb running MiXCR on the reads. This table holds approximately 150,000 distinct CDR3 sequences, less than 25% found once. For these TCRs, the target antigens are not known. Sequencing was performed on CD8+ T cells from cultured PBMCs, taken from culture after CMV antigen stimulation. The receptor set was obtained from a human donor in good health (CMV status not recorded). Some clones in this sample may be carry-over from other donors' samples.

The DNA of the CDR3 is TGTGCCAGCAGCTTAGTAGAAGGTCAGGGCCCTCACGAGCAGTACTTC. It specifies CASSLVEGQGPHEQYF. This rearrangement joins TRBV7-6 to TRBJ2-7, with D possibly TRBD1 on 5 matching bases. V was shortened by 1 base and J by 5 bases, with 18 bases between the two germline ends. The CDR3 has 16 residues. The germline V gene encodes CDR1 SGHVS and CDR2 FNYEAQ.

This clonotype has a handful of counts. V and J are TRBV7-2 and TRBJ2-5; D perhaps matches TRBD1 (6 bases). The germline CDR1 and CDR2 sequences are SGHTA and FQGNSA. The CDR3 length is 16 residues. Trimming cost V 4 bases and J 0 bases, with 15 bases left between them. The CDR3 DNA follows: TGTGCCAGCAGCTCCGCCCTGGGGGCAGACCAAGAGACCCAGTACTTC. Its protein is CASSSALGADQETQYF.

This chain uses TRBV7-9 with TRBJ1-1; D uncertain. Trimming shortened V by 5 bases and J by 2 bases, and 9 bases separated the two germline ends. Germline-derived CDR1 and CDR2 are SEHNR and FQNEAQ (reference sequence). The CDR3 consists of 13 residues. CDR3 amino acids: CASSAGGNTEAFF. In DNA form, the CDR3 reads TGTGCCAGCAGCGCGGGCGGAAACACTGAAGCTTTCTTT.

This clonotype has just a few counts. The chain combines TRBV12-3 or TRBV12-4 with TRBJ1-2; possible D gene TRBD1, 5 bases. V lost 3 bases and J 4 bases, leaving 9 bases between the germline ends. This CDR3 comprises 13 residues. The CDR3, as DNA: TGTGCCAGCAGTTTTCAGGGCGGCTATGGCTACACCTTC. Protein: CASSFQGGYGYTF.

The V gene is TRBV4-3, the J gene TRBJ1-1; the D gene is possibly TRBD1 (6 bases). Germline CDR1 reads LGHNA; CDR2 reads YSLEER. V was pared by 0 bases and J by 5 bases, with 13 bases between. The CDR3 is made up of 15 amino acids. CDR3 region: CASSQDVRGVTEAFF. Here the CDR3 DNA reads TGCGCCAGCAGCCAAGACGTCAGGGGAGTAACTGAAGCTTTCTTT.

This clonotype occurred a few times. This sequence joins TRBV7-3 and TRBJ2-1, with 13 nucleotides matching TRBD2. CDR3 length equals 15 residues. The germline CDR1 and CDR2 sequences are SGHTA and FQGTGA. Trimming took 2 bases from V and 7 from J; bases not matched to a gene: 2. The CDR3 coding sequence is TGTGCCAGCAGCTTAGGGGGACTAGCGGGAAATGAGCAGTTCTTC. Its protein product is CASSLGGLAGNEQFF.

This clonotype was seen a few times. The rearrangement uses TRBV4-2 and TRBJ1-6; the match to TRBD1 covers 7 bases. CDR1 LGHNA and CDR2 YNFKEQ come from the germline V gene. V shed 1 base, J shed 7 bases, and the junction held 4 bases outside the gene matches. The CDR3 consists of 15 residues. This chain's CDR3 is CASSQGGTENSPLHF. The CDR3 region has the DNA TGTGCCAGCAGCCAAGGTGGGACAGAGAATTCACCCCTCCACTTT.

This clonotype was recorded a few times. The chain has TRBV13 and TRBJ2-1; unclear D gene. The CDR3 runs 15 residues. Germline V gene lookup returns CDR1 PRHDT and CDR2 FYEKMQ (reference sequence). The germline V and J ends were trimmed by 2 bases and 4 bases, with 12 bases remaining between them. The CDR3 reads CASSLYRSDYNEQFF. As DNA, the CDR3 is TGTGCCAGCAGCTTATATCGGTCTGATTACAATGAGCAGTTCTTC.

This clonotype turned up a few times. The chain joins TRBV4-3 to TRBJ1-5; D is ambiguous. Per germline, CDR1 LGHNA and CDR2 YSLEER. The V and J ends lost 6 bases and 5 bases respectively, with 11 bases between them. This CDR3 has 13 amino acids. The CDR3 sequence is CASSPVPDQPQHF. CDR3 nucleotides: TGCGCCAGCAGTCCCGTCCCTGATCAGCCCCAGCATTTT.